Many counts were recorded for the clone carrying this T cell receptor beta chain. Its target is unknown. RNA transcripts were the template for amplifying TCR beta CDR3 regions. HTBI primers were employed in a first-round RT-PCR of the TCR CDR3. TCRdb processed the multiplex PCR reads anew with MiXCR; each CDR3 protein has one entry. The table records 540,000 or so distinct CDR3 sequences, 40% to 55% of them present only once. V lost 5 bases to trimming and J lost 4 bases, with 15 bases between them. Germline assignment: CDR1 SGHAT and CDR2 FQNNGV. This CDR3 has 16 residues. The diagnoses drew upon clinical symptoms, serum thyroxine and TRAb, thyroid ultrasound and orbital computed tomography. This record belongs to a study of T cells in Graves' hyperthyroidism and ophthalmopathy. Whole-study results and caveats: Ophthalmopathy got predicted by the model a median around 6.8 months before its onset. Most clonotypes that expanded in the thyroid above 0.001 also showed up in blood.

V and J are TRBV11-2 and TRBJ2-6; D remains unclear. The source of this sequence is an adult woman with Graves' disease, either hyperthyroidism or ophthalmopathy (not recorded which). Sequencing input: peripheral blood or thyroid tissue (not recorded which). The CDR3 DNA follows: TGTGCCAGCAGCCAAATCAGGTCTTCCGGGGCCAACGTCCTGACTTTC. Its translation: CASSQIRSSGANVLTF.